The 25 T cell receptor beta chains presented below share a single source sample, sequenced in a study of cytomegalovirus exposure and HLA in healthy donors. This table comes from immunoSEQ multiplex PCR, and its TCRdb copy is limited to in-frame clones, with some not included. This sample has 100,000 to 150,000 clones, with 95% to 96% found just once. Sequencing used PBMCs. The receptors were gathered from a man younger than 30 in good health and CMV-seronegative.

This clone is a singleton in its sample. This rearrangement joins TRBV5-6 to TRBJ1-2; 8 bases are shared with TRBD1. Looked up from germline, CDR1 is SGHDT and CDR2 is YYEEEE. V shed 4 bases, J shed 8 bases, and the junction held 10 bases outside the gene matches. There are 14 residues in the CDR3. The DNA of the CDR3 is TGTGCCAGCAGCCCTGGACAGGGATTCGTCGGCTACACCTTC. Residues: CASSPGQGFVGYTF.

This clone was counted a single time. The rearrangement uses TRBV6-4 and TRBJ1-5; 7 bases fit TRBD1. The germline gives CDR1 MRHNA, CDR2 SNTAGT. The CDR3 loop spans 16 amino acids. V trimming: 11 bases; J trimming: 0 bases; junction bases outside the gene matches: 13. CDR3 bases: TGTGCCGGCCTTCCAAGGGGGCCTCATAGCAATCAGCCCCAGCATTTT. Amino acids: CAGLPRGPHSNQPQHF.

This sequence joins TRBV15 and TRBJ2-7, with a possible D match to TRBD2 (6 bases). Per germline, CDR1 LNHNV and CDR2 YYDKDF (reference sequence). Trimming shortened V by 6 bases and J by 3 bases, and 15 bases separated the two germline ends. The CDR3 spans 14 residues. The CDR3 is CATSSSGLLYEQYF. Here the CDR3 DNA reads TGTGCCACCAGTTCAAGCGGGCTACTCTACGAGCAGTACTTC.

The V gene is TRBV28, the J gene TRBJ1-5, with a possible D match to TRBD1 (5 bases). The CDR3 is 13 amino acids. The germline gives CDR1 MDHEN, CDR2 SYDVKM. Trimming left V 7 bases short and J 6 bases short, with 13 bases between. The CDR3 coding sequence is TGTGCCAGCAAGGGGCAGGCGGCTCAGCCCCAGCATTTT. Residues: CASKGQAAQPQHF.

The chain recombines TRBV15 with TRBJ1-2, with D maybe TRBD1 (5 bases). V lost 3 bases to trimming and J lost 2 bases, with 10 bases between them. The V gene's germline CDR1 is LNHNV and CDR2 YYDKDF (reference sequence). The CDR3 is 14 amino acids. CDR3 in DNA: TGTGCCACCAGCAGTTGGGGCCGGAACTATGGCTACACCTTC. Its translation: CATSSWGRNYGYTF.

This chain links TRBV10-3 with TRBJ2-2; 9 bases align to TRBD1. V lost 3 bases and J lost 2; bases outside the gene matches: 4. CDR1 is ENHRY and CDR2 is SYGVKD in the germline V gene. CDR3 length equals 16 residues. CDR3 bases: TGTGCCATCAGTGACCCTACAGGGGGCAACACCGGGGAGCTGTTTTTT. Residues: CAISDPTGGNTGELFF.

The chain combines TRBV19 with TRBJ2-7; possible D gene TRBD2, 6 bases. Germline-derived CDR1 and CDR2 are LNHDA and SQIVND (reference sequence). Trimming took off 5 bases at V and 2 bases at J, with 13 bases between the two ends. CDR3 length: 14 amino acids. The CDR3 sequence: CASSPGLGTYEQYF. DNA of the CDR3: TGTGCCAGTAGTCCGGGACTCGGGACCTACGAGCAGTACTTC. The full variable domain, rest sourced from reference TRBV19 and TRBJ2-7, is DGGITQSPKYLFRKEGQNVTLSCEQNLNHDAMYWYRQDPGQGLRLIYYSQIVNDFQKGDIAEGYSVSREKKESFPLTVTSAQKNPTAFYLCASSPGLGTYEQYFGPGTRLTVT.

The gene calls are TRBV4-2 and TRBJ2-3; TRBD2 aligns across 8 bases. With 0 bases clipped from V and 9 bases from J, the junction kept 11 bases outside the gene matches. This CDR3 spans 16 amino acids. Germline lookup yields CDR1 LGHNA and CDR2 YNFKEQ. DNA for the CDR3: TGTGCCAGCAGCCAAGACCTCGGGAGGGACTGGAGGACGCAGTATTTT. This sequence encodes CASSQDLGRDWRTQYF.

V is TRBV6-5 and J is TRBJ2-7; 8 nucleotides line up with TRBD1. This CDR3 is 15 amino acids long. The V gene's germline CDR1 is MNHEY and CDR2 SVGAGI. J was trimmed by 4 bases and V by 2 bases; bases with no gene match: 7. CDR3 DNA sequence: TGTGCCAGCAGTTACGGCGGACAGGGTGCATACGAGCAGTACTTC. Translating gives CASSYGGQGAYEQYF.

This chain uses TRBV28 with TRBJ1-5; D possibly corresponds to TRBD1 (6 bases). CDR3 length: 16 residues. CDR1 is MDHEN, CDR2 SYDVKM, per germline. Trimming shortened V by 1 base and J by 5 bases, and 15 bases separated the two germline ends. The CDR3 here is CASSLSGTSNDQPQHF. CDR3 in DNA: TGTGCCAGCAGTTTATCCGGGACAAGCAATGATCAGCCCCAGCATTTT.

The chain couples TRBV11-2 to TRBJ2-6; 9 bases fit TRBD2. Per the germline V gene, CDR1 is SGHAT and CDR2 is FQNNGV. The CDR3 extends over 17 amino acids. V lost 6 bases to trimming and J lost 4 bases; unmatched junction nucleotides: 10. The CDR3 nucleotides read TGTGCCAGCAGTAGAGGCGGGAGGGCCTCCGGGGCCAACGTCCTGACTTTC. Protein sequence: CASSRGGRASGANVLTF.

The V and J genes are TRBV30 and TRBJ2-2, with TRBD1 identical over 7 bases. Trimming took 4 bases from V and 1 from J; bases not matched to a gene: 3. CDR1 is GTSNPN and CDR2 is SVGIG in the germline V gene (reference sequence). The CDR3 is 14 residues long. The CDR3 loop is CAWKQGLNTGELFF. CDR3 nucleotide sequence: TGTGCCTGGAAACAGGGGCTGAACACCGGGGAGCTGTTTTTT.

This clone was seen more than once but under ten times. This rearrangement joins TRBV7-3 to TRBJ2-2, with D hard to call. The CDR3 is 14 residues long. Looked up from germline, CDR1 is SGHTA and CDR2 is FQGTGA. Trimming pared 2 bases from V and 6 bases from J, leaving 10 bases between. CDR3: CASSLDMSAGELFF. The CDR3 coding sequence is TGTGCCAGCAGCTTAGATATGAGCGCCGGGGAGCTGTTTTTT. Based on the CDR3 plus reference TRBV7-3 and TRBJ2-2, the full variable domain is GAGVSQTPSNKVTEKGKYVELRCDPISGHTALYWYRQSLGQGPEFLIYFQGTGAADDSGLPNDRFFAVRPEGSVSTLKIQRTERGDSAVYLCASSLDMSAGELFFGEGSRLTVL.

This sequence joins TRBV4-2 and TRBJ2-1, with TRBD2 matching over 8 bases. The CDR3 loop spans 16 amino acids. Germline-derived CDR1 and CDR2 are LGHNA and YNFKEQ. V lost 4 bases to trimming and J lost 10 bases; unmatched junction nucleotides: 15. CDR3 sequence reads: CASSPFVVAGGGEQFF. CDR3 sequence (DNA): TGTGCCAGCAGCCCCTTTGTTGTCGCGGGAGGAGGAGAGCAGTTCTTC.

V gene TRBV7-7 combines with J gene TRBJ2-1; 14 bases match TRBD2. J gave up 10 bases and V 6 bases, and 8 bases lay outside the gene matches. CDR1 is SSHAT, CDR2 FNYEAQ, per germline (reference sequence). The CDR3 spans 15 residues. CDR3 in amino acids: CASSRLAGGPGEQFF. In DNA form, the CDR3 reads TGTGCCAGCAGTCGACTAGCGGGAGGGCCAGGGGAGCAGTTCTTC.

The CDR3, as DNA: TGCAGCGTTGTGTGGGGGGGCGAGGGCCGCTTCGATGAGCAGTTCTTC. Translated: CSVVWGGEGRFDEQFF. The rearrangement uses TRBV29-1 and TRBJ2-1; D is possibly TRBD2 (7 bases). The CDR3 contains 16 residues. Germline assignment: CDR1 SQVTM and CDR2 ANQGSEA. V lost 4 bases to trimming and J lost 8 bases, with 24 bases between them.

This sequence joins TRBV7-6 and TRBJ1-5; tentative D call: TRBD1 (6 bases). This CDR3 contains 15 residues. The ends were cut back, 1 base at V and 3 bases at J, with 10 bases in the middle. From germline, CDR1 is SGHVS and CDR2 FNYEAQ. This CDR3 reads CASSLGDNFNQPQHF. In nucleotides, the CDR3 is TGTGCCAGCAGCTTAGGGGACAATTTCAATCAGCCCCAGCATTTT.

This chain connects TRBV5-1 to TRBJ2-4, with TRBD2 matching over 7 bases. Trimming at V came to 3 bases and at J to 7 bases, leaving 4 bases not matched to a gene. The CDR3 is 13 amino acids. Germline loops: CDR1 SGHRS, CDR2 YFSETQ. The CDR3 DNA sequence: TGCGCCAGCAGCTGGGACTATGGGAACATTCAGTACTTC. It is translated as CASSWDYGNIQYF.

J is TRBJ1-3 and V is TRBV6-1, with D hard to call. The germline CDR1 and CDR2 sequences are MNHNS and SASEGT. This CDR3 has 15 residues. V gave up 0 bases and J gave up 4 bases, with 10 bases separating them. CDR3 loop: CASSEAGGYGNTIYF. CDR3 DNA sequence: TGTGCCAGCAGTGAAGCGGGCGGGTACGGAAACACCATATATTTT.

The chain is built from TRBV6-5 and TRBJ1-5, with a possible D match to TRBD1 (5 bases). Trimming cost V 6 bases and J 3 bases, with 12 bases left between them. Germline values: CDR1 MNHEY, CDR2 SVGAGI. CDR3 length equals 14 residues. CDR3 sequence: CASSLGGINQPQHF. CDR3 bases: TGTGCCAGCAGCCTGGGGGGGATCAATCAGCCCCAGCATTTT.

The CDR3 DNA sequence: TGTGCCAGCTCACCGGGTCTAGGTGGCTACGAGCAGTACTTC. This encodes CASSPGLGGYEQYF. V is TRBV18 and J is TRBJ2-7, with D unclear. Per germline, CDR1 KGHSH and CDR2 LQKENI. The CDR3 extends over 14 amino acids. Between the trimmed V and J ends, which lost 3 bases and 3 bases, there was a span of 12 bases.

This clone was observed once. The genes are TRBV10-3 and TRBJ1-2, with D hard to call. The CDR3 runs 12 residues. Germline V CDR1 and CDR2: ENHRY, SYGVKD. Trimming left V 0 bases short and J 4 bases short, with 3 bases between. The CDR3: CAISESSYGYTF. The CDR3 region has the DNA TGTGCCATCAGTGAGTCCAGCTATGGCTACACCTTC.

The rearrangement joins TRBV6-5 to TRBJ1-4; D is uncertain. The germline CDR1 and CDR2 sequences are MNHEY and SVGAGI. The CDR3 is made up of 14 amino acids. The V end was cut by 2 bases, the J end by 4 bases, with 8 bases between. The CDR3 spells CASSYSAGNEKLFF. The CDR3 DNA reads TGTGCCAGCAGTTACAGCGCTGGTAATGAAAAACTGTTTTTT.

The rearrangement joins TRBV27 to TRBJ1-1; D remains ambiguous. CDR3 size: 15 residues. The ends were cut back, 6 bases at V and 4 bases at J, with 18 bases in the middle. The germline V gene encodes CDR1 MNHEY and CDR2 SMNVEV (reference sequence). The CDR3 is CASSLGRGSSTEAFF. Written as DNA, the CDR3 is TGTGCCAGCAGCCTAGGGCGGGGATCGAGCACTGAAGCTTTCTTT.

Here the CDR3 reads CAWSRGQGFYEQYF. CDR3 nucleotide sequence: TGTGCCTGGAGTCGGGGACAGGGTTTCTACGAGCAGTACTTC. The gene calls are TRBV30 and TRBJ2-7; 9 bases match TRBD1. The V segment lost 2 bases and the J segment 3 bases; nucleotides outside the gene matches: 5. This CDR3 has 14 residues. Germline CDR1 and CDR2: GTSNPN and SVGIG (reference sequence).